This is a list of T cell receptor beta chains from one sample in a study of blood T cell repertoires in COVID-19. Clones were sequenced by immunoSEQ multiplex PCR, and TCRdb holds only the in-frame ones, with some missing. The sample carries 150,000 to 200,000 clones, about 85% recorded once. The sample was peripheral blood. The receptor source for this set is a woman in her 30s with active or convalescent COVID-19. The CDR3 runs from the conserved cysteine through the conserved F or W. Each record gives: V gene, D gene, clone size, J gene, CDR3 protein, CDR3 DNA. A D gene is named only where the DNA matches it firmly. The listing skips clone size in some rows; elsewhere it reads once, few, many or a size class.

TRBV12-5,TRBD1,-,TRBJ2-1,CASGTGQANNEQFF,TGTGCTAGTGGTACAGGACAGGCAAACAATGAGCAGTTCTTC
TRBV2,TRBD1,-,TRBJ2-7,CASRTPRDRDHEQYF,TGTGCCAGCAGGACCCCTCGGGACAGGGACCACGAGCAGTACTTC
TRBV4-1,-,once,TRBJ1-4,CASSQATGTNEKLFF,TGCGCCAGCAGCCAAGCAACAGGGACTAATGAAAAACTGTTTTTT
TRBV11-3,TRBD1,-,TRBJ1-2,CASSLGQGVYGYTF,TGTGCCAGCAGCTTGGGACAGGGGGTATATGGCTACACCTTC
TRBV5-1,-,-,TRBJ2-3,CASSFSVGGADTQYF,TGCGCCAGCAGCTTCTCTGTTGGGGGCGCAGATACGCAGTATTTT
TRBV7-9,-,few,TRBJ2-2,CASSFRVGGELFF,TGTGCCAGCAGCTTTCGGGTTGGCGGGGAGCTGTTTTTT
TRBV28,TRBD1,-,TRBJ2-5,CASSPRQGTGKQETQYF,TGTGCCAGCAGCCCACGACAGGGGACGGGGAAACAAGAGACCCAGTACTTC
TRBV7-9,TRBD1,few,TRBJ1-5,CASSLAGGLGNQPQHF,TGTGCCAGCAGCTTAGCAGGGGGCTTGGGCAATCAGCCCCAGCATTTT
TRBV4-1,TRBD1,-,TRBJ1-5,CASSQDRGDQPQHF,TGCGCCAGCAGCCAGGACAGGGGTGATCAGCCCCAGCATTTT
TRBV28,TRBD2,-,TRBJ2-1,CASSRYREVSSYNEQFF,TGTGCCAGCAGCCGCTACCGGGAGGTAAGCTCCTACAATGAGCAGTTCTTC
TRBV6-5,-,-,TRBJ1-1,CASSLTGTRTEAFF,TGTGCCAGCAGTCTAACAGGGACACGAACTGAAGCTTTCTTT
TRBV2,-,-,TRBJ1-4,CASNGAGIDGEKLFF,TGTGCCAGCAACGGAGCGGGGATAGATGGTGAAAAACTGTTTTTT
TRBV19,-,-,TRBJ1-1,CASTADSRRLAFF,TGTGCCAGTACCGCTGACAGTAGGCGATTGGCTTTCTTT
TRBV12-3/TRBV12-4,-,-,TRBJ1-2,CASSPSPQYGYTF,TGTGCCAGCAGCCCCTCCCCCCAGTATGGCTACACCTTC
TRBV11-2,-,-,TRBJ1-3,CASSLGPLGEGSSGNTIYF,TGTGCCAGCAGCTTAGGCCCTTTAGGGGAGGGGAGCTCTGGAAACACCATATATTTT
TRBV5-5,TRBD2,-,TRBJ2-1,CASRTSGGYNEQFF,TGTGCCAGCAGGACTTCGGGGGGGTACAATGAGCAGTTCTTC
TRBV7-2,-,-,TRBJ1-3,CASSLRASSGNTIYF,TGTGCCAGCAGCCTCCGAGCTAGCTCTGGAAACACCATATATTTT
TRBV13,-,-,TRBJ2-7,CASSLGLVAYEQYF,TGTGCCAGCAGCTTAGGACTAGTAGCCTACGAGCAGTACTTC
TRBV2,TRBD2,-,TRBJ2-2,CASSELSGRGTGELFF,TGTGCCAGCAGTGAACTAAGCGGGAGGGGCACCGGGGAGCTGTTTTTT
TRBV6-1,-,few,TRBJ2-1,CASSEMLAGVNEQFF,TGTGCCAGCAGTGAAATGTTGGCCGGGGTCAATGAGCAGTTCTTC
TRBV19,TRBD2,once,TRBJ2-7,CASSLLAGAIQDEQYF,TGTGCCAGTAGCCTTCTAGCGGGCGCCATCCAGGACGAGCAGTACTTC
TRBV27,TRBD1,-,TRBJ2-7,CASSFGTGDYEQYF,TGTGCCAGCAGTTTCGGGACAGGGGACTACGAGCAGTACTTC
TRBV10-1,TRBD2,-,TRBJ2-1,CASSDPGLAGGDNEQFF,TGCGCCAGCAGTGACCCCGGACTAGCGGGAGGGGACAATGAGCAGTTCTTC
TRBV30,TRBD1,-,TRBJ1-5,CAWSADSSSGTGGAWGNQPQHF,TGTGCCTGGAGTGCAGATTCCTCGAGCGGGACAGGGGGCGCCTGGGGCAATCAGCCCCAGCATTTT
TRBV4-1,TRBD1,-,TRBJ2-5,CASSQGAGGSGETQYF,TGCGCCAGCAGCCAGGGGGCAGGGGGCTCCGGGGAGACCCAGTACTTC
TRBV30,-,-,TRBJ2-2,CAWSVNNLGKLFF,TGTGCCTGGAGTGTAAATAACCTAGGAAAGCTGTTTTTT
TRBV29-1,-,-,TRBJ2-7,CSVVAGAQEQYF,TGCAGCGTTGTAGCAGGGGCTCAAGAGCAGTACTTC
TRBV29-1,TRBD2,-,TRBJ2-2,CSVLAGDYTGELFF,TGCAGCGTATTAGCGGGAGACTACACCGGGGAGCTGTTTTTT
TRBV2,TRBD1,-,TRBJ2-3,CASSDRGNTDTQYF,TGTGCCAGCAGCGACAGGGGGAACACAGATACGCAGTATTTT
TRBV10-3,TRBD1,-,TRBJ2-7,CAISEGLTGTYEQYF,TGTGCCATCAGTGAGGGGCTGACAGGGACCTACGAGCAGTACTTC
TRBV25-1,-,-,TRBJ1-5,CASSEGGKKPQHF,TGTGCCAGCAGTGAGGGGGGGAAGAAGCCCCAGCATTTT
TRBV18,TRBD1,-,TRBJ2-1,CASSARRDRGLDEQFF,TGTGCCAGCTCAGCACGAAGGGACAGGGGTTTGGATGAGCAGTTCTTC
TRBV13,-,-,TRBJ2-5,CASSLRREETQYF,TGTGCCAGCAGCTTAAGGCGGGAAGAGACCCAGTACTTC
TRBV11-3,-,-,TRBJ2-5,CASSGRTGGLETQYF,TGTGCCAGCAGCGGAAGGACAGGAGGGTTGGAGACCCAGTACTTC
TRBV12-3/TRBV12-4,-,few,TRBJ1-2,CASSLEGGLGYTF,TGTGCCAGCAGTTTAGAGGGGGGGCTTGGCTACACCTTC
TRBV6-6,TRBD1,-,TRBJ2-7,CASRTGQGATYEQYF,TGTGCCAGCAGGACTGGACAGGGGGCCACCTACGAGCAGTACTTC
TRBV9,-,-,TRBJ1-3,CASSPAGNTIYF,TGTGCCAGCAGCCCGGCTGGAAACACCATATATTTT
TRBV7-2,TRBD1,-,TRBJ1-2,CASSQSQGAYGYTF,TGTGCCAGCAGCCAATCACAGGGGGCCTATGGCTACACCTTC
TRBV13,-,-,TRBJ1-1,CASSLGLLEAFF,TGTGCCAGCAGCCTGGGCCTTCTTGAAGCTTTCTTT
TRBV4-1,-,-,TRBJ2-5,CASSQEPYISPQETQYF,TGCGCCAGCAGCCAGGAGCCGTATATCAGCCCCCAAGAGACCCAGTACTTC
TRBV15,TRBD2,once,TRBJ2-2,CATSRDLPAGETGELFF,TGTGCCACCAGCAGAGATCTTCCAGCGGGGGAAACCGGGGAGCTGTTTTTT
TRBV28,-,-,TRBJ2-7,CASSLPGRNYEQYF,TGTGCCAGCAGTTTACCAGGCCGCAACTACGAGCAGTACTTC
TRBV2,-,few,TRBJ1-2,CASSAAGTNYGYTF,TGTGCCAGCAGTGCGGCAGGAACTAACTATGGCTACACCTTC
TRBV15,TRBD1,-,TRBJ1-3,CATSRDRTGGNSGNTIYF,TGTGCCACCAGCAGAGATAGGACAGGGGGCAACTCTGGAAACACCATATATTTT
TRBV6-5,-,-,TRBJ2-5,CASSRVYQETQYF,TGTGCCAGCTCAAGAGTTTACCAAGAGACCCAGTACTTC
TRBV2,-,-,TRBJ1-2,CASSESASDYGYTF,TGTGCCAGCAGTGAATCTGCCTCAGACTATGGCTACACCTTC
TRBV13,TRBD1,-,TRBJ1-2,CASSQPSTGNYGYTF,TGTGCCAGCAGCCAGCCCTCGACAGGGAACTATGGCTACACCTTC
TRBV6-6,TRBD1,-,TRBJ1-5,CASSYGQGFDQPQHF,TGTGCCAGCAGTTACGGACAGGGGTTCGATCAGCCCCAGCATTTT
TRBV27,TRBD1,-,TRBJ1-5,CASSATGTGMIQPQHF,TGTGCCAGCAGTGCCACCGGGACAGGGATGATTCAGCCCCAGCATTTT
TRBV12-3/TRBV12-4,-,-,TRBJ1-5,CASSLRGQPQHF,TGTGCCAGCAGTTTAAGGGGGCAGCCCCAGCATTTT
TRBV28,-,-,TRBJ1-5,CASKAQAQLSNQPQHF,TGTGCCAGCAAGGCACAGGCACAACTTAGCAATCAGCCCCAGCATTTT
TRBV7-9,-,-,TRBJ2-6,CASSFTVLFSGANVLTF,TGTGCCAGCAGCTTTACAGTCCTTTTCTCTGGGGCCAACGTCCTGACTTTC
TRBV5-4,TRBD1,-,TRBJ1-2,CASSLRTGGYKGYGYTF,TGTGCCAGCAGCTTGCGCACAGGGGGCTACAAAGGCTATGGCTACACCTTC
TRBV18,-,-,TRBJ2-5,CASSPRERTETQYF,TGTGCCAGCTCACCTAGGGAGCGAACGGAGACCCAGTACTTC